The TCR beta chain under discussion was sequenced for a study of CD8 T cells in Susac syndrome. The T cells that were sequenced for TCR beta were CD8+ and CD4+ cells from blood. Control patients had untreated stable or active relapsing-remitting multiple sclerosis by revised McDonald criteria. Negative isolation yielded the CD8+ and CD4+ T cells, while FACS enriched the TEMRA cells. RNA in amounts of roughly 0.45 to 1 ug was reverse transcribed with random hexamers. An immunoSEQ multiplex PCR amplified TCR beta CDR3 over 54 Vbeta and 13 Jbeta. TCRdb itself ran the immunoSEQ multiplex PCR reads through MiXCR, one entry per CDR3 protein. The sample has around 270,000 distinct CDR3 sequences, 89% seen once. The material sequenced was CD8+ T cells from PBMCs. This TCR came from a human donor with multiple sclerosis.

CDR3 region: CSVEDRDSYEQYF. In DNA, the CDR3 is TGCAGCGTTGAGGACAGGGACTCCTACGAGCAGTACTTC. The rearrangement joins TRBV29-1 to TRBJ2-7; 8 bases are a match to TRBD1. The V and J ends lost 3 bases and 0 bases, in that order; junction bases with no gene match: 1. Germline CDR1 SQVTM, CDR2 ANQGSEA. This CDR3 has 13 amino acids.